This entry features one T cell receptor beta chain sequence. This entry comes from a study of blood T cell repertoires in COVID-19. Overall study: Acute and convalescent COVID-19 samples came from the United States, Italy and Spain. PBMCs, B-cell-depleted T cells, or T cells provided the cDNA or gDNA that made up the material.

Authors' processing steps: From reference gene primer amplification, estimates of nucleated cell counts were derived. Profiling relied on immunoSEQ multiplex PCR, and the TCRdb table lists in-frame clones only, not all of them. V and J calls and clone size come straight from that table; D and trimming were deduced from the DNA. Altogether about 87,000 clones are present, about 80% being singletons, with the ten largest covering roughly 2.2%. CDR3 length: 15 residues. Trimming removed 2 bases at V and 7 bases at J, with 12 bases between. Germline V gives CDR1 SGHTA, CDR2 FQGNSA. The source of this sequence is a woman in her sixties or seventies with acute or convalescent COVID-19. Sequences were obtained from peripheral blood. The gene calls are TRBV7-2 and TRBJ1-6; D is possibly TRBD1 (6 bases). The CDR3 nucleotides are TGTGCCAGCAGCTTAAAAGGACAGAGCAATTCACCCCTCCACTTT. This sequence encodes CASSLKGQSNSPLHF. The whole variable domain, remainder taken from reference TRBV7-2 and TRBJ1-6, is GAGVSQSPSNKVTEKGKDVELRCDPISGHTALYWYRQSLGQGLEFLIYFQGNSAPDKSGLPSDRFSAERTGGSVSTLTIQRTQQEDSAVYLCASSLKGQSNSPLHFGNGTRLTVT.